The 6 T cell receptor beta chains reported below all come from one sample, sequenced in a study of blood T cells in healthy people across ages. A second PCR, run for roughly 7 to 12 cycles, used a sample-barcoded 5' primer plus a J-beta primer mix. One entry per CDR3 protein, called by TCRdb with MiXCR from the 5' RACE reads. This sample has more than 700,000 distinct CDR3 sequences, with 46% found just once. Material: blood. The source is an elderly man in good health.

The J gene is TRBJ2-7, the V gene TRBV5-1; TRBD2 might be the D (6 bases). CDR3 length: 15 amino acids. The germline V gene has CDR1 SGHRS and CDR2 YFSETQ. Trimming left V 3 bases short and J 0 bases short, with 13 bases between. CDR3 coding DNA: TGCGCCAGCAGCTGGGGGGAGGCCAGCTCCTACGAGCAGTACTTC. Its translation is CASSWGEASSYEQYF.

This clonotype was counted a few times. The J gene is TRBJ1-2, the V gene TRBV4-1; the match to TRBD1 covers 10 bases. There are 15 residues in the CDR3. CDR1 is MGHRA, CDR2 YSYEKL, per germline. The V gene end was trimmed by 1 base and the J gene end by 7 bases; junction bases not matched to a gene: 6. The CDR3 loop is CASSQGGQGVGGYTF. CDR3 in DNA: TGCGCCAGCAGCCAAGGCGGACAGGGGGTTGGTGGCTACACCTTC.

There are many counts of this clonotype. V gene TRBV7-2 combines with J gene TRBJ2-5; 9 bases agree with TRBD1. This CDR3 has 15 amino acids. Germline V gene data show CDR1 as SGHTA and CDR2 as FQGNSA. With 5 bases clipped from V and 4 bases from J, the junction kept 8 bases outside the gene matches. CDR3 region: CASSKDRGGRETQYF. The CDR3 DNA follows: TGTGCCAGCAGCAAGGACAGGGGAGGGCGAGAGACCCAGTACTTC.

This chain connects TRBV5-1 to TRBJ2-7; TRBD2 might be the D (6 bases). The CDR3 has 16 residues. V gave up 6 bases and J gave up 1 base, with 20 bases separating them. Looked up from germline, CDR1 is SGHRS and CDR2 is YFSETQ. The CDR3: CASTLLVGGGSYEQYF. CDR3 bases: TGCGCCAGCACCTTACTCGTCGGGGGTGGATCCTACGAGCAGTACTTC.

The table lists this clonotype with a count of one. The rearrangement uses TRBV9 and TRBJ2-1; a possible D gene is TRBD1 (5 bases). The CDR3 is 13 residues long. Trimming removed 5 bases from V and 10 bases from J, with 16 bases in between. Germline V gives CDR1 SGDLS, CDR2 YYNGEE. CDR3 region: CASRGAGPDEQFF. DNA for the CDR3: TGTGCCAGCAGAGGGGCAGGACCTGACGAGCAGTTCTTC.

This chain connects TRBV5-1 to TRBJ1-1, with D hard to call. The germline gives CDR1 SGHRS, CDR2 YFSETQ. Deletions cut 0 bases from V and 3 bases from J, with 15 bases between. The CDR3 extends over 16 amino acids. Here the CDR3 reads CASSLDGSPWDTEAFF. The CDR3 bases are TGCGCCAGCAGCTTGGATGGCAGCCCCTGGGACACTGAAGCTTTCTTT. Drawing the rest from reference TRBV5-1 and TRBJ1-1, the complete variable domain is KAGVTQTPRYLIKTRGQQVTLSCSPISGHRSVSWYQQTPGQGLQFLFEYFSETQRNKGNFPGRFSGRQFSNSRSEMNVSTLELGDSALYLCASSLDGSPWDTEAFFGQGTRLTVV.